These 24 T cell receptor beta chains share one sample of origin, sequenced in a study of patients and donors after allogeneic stem cell transplantation. Each CDR3 protein is one row after TCRdb ran MiXCR on the RT-PCR reads. The table records 98,000 or so distinct CDR3 sequences, around 38% of them present only once. Sequences were obtained from blood, either unsorted or a sorted T cell fraction (not recorded which). The origin of the receptors is a human donor who was either an allogeneic HSCT recipient or a stem cell or donor lymphocyte infusion donor (not recorded which). It is not recorded whose cells these are; they may come from a transplant donor.

This chain uses TRBV9 with TRBJ2-1, with 13 bases that match TRBD2. From germline, CDR1 is SGDLS and CDR2 YYNGEE. The length of the CDR3 is 19 residues. V trimming: 4 bases; J trimming: 0 bases; junction bases outside the gene matches: 10. As DNA, the CDR3 is TGTGCCAGCAGCCCCCCGGGGGGACTAGCGGGACCCTCCTACAATGAGCAGTTCTTC. Its protein product is CASSPPGGLAGPSYNEQFF.

The chain links TRBV11-2 to TRBJ1-2; D is unresolved. Germline assignment: CDR1 SGHAT and CDR2 FQNNGV. CDR3 length: 12 amino acids. Trimming pared 2 bases from V and 11 bases from J, leaving 12 bases between. CDR3 DNA: TGTGCCAGCAGCTTACAGGAAACTTATTACACCTTC. Protein product: CASSLQETYYTF.

This clonotype showed up just once. This rearrangement joins TRBV7-2 to TRBJ2-1; D perhaps matches TRBD1 (7 bases). Trimming took 6 bases from V and 5 from J, leaving 14 bases between them. This CDR3 comprises 14 residues. The germline V gene encodes CDR1 SGHTA and CDR2 FQGNSA. The CDR3 nucleotides are TGTGCCAGCAGGACGGACAGGACTAACAATGAGCAGTTCTTC. It is translated as CASRTDRTNNEQFF.

The genes are TRBV6-2 or TRBV6-3 and TRBJ1-2, with no clear D. The length of the CDR3 is 11 residues. Germline CDR1 and CDR2: MNHEY and SVGEGT. V gave up 2 bases and J gave up 8 bases, with 6 bases separating them. CDR3 region: CASSYGVGYTF. CDR3 nucleotides: TGTGCCAGCAGTTACGGGGTCGGCTACACCTTC.

This clonotype was seen a few times. The genes are TRBV9 and TRBJ1-1; D uncertain. The CDR3 consists of 14 residues. The V gene lost 4 bases and the J gene lost 3 bases, with 13 bases spanning the gap. The germline gives CDR1 SGDLS, CDR2 YYNGEE. The CDR3 coding sequence is TGTGCCAGCAGCCCCATGAGCCCGGACACTGAAGCTTTCTTT. Its translation: CASSPMSPDTEAFF.

The rearrangement links TRBV6-2 or TRBV6-3 to TRBJ1-1, with TRBD1 as a possible D gene (5 bases). Trimming cost V 4 bases and J 4 bases, with 7 bases left between them. The CDR3 contains 12 residues. Germline CDR1 reads MNHEY; CDR2 reads SVGEGT. CDR3 nucleotides: TGTGCCAGCAGTTCCGACAGCACTGAAGCTTTCTTT. This encodes CASSSDSTEAFF.

This chain connects TRBV29-1 to TRBJ2-1; no firm D call. The ends were cut back, 7 bases at V and 4 bases at J, with 8 bases in the middle. Germline assignment: CDR1 SQVTM and CDR2 ANQGSEA. CDR3 length: 11 residues. DNA for the CDR3: TGCAGCGCAGACAATTACAATGAGCAGTTCTTC. Translated: CSADNYNEQFF.

The genes are TRBV7-9 and TRBJ1-5; tentatively, D is TRBD1 (5 bases). This CDR3 is 16 amino acids long. Germline assignment: CDR1 SEHNR and CDR2 FQNEAQ (reference sequence). Between the trimmed V and J ends, which lost 1 base and 1 base, there was a span of 11 bases. The CDR3 region is CASSLEGRGSNQPQHF. CDR3 coding DNA: TGTGCCAGCAGCTTAGAGGGGAGGGGCAGCAATCAGCCCCAGCATTTT. The full variable domain, its missing parts supplied by reference TRBV7-9 and TRBJ1-5, is DTGVSQNPRHKITKRGQNVTFRCDPISEHNRLYWYRQTLGQGPEFLTYFQNEAQLEKSRLLSDRFSAERPKGSFSTLEIQRTEQGDSAMYLCASSLEGRGSNQPQHFGDGTRLSIL.

The table lists this clonotype with a few counts. V and J are TRBV6-5 and TRBJ1-5, with 9 bases lining up with TRBD1. This CDR3 spans 15 amino acids. Germline-derived CDR1 and CDR2 are MNHEY and SVGAGI. J was trimmed by 4 bases and V by 6 bases; bases with no gene match: 7. The CDR3 nucleotides are TGTGCCAGCAGGCCACAGGGGGCAATTAATCAGCCCCAGCATTTT. It is translated as CASRPQGAINQPQHF.

This clonotype has only a few counts. One end of the junction is discordant with germline, which a read error may explain. J is TRBJ2-7 and V is TRBV12-3 or TRBV12-4; D may be TRBD1 or TRBD2 (5 bases each). This CDR3 region has 11 residues. In DNA, the CDR3 is TGTGCCAGCAGTTTAGGGGACGGGATGGTCTTC. Encoded protein: CASSLGDGMVF.

V and J are TRBV20-1 and TRBJ2-7; D perhaps matches TRBD1 (6 bases). There are 12 residues in the CDR3. Germline V gene sequence: CDR1 DFQATT, CDR2 SNEGSKA (reference sequence). In nucleotides, the CDR3 is TGCAGCGCTCCCCCCACAGGGTCCGAGCAGTACTTC. This translates into CSAPPTGSEQYF.

This clonotype has just a few counts. The CDR3 nucleotides are TGCAGCGTTCCTGGGACAGGGGGCGAGACCCAGTACTTC. This gives the protein CSVPGTGGETQYF. The chain employs TRBV29-1 and TRBJ2-5; 12 positions match TRBD1. CDR3 length: 13 amino acids. The ends lost 5 bases at V and 5 bases at J; junction bases unmatched: 3. Germline V gives CDR1 SQVTM, CDR2 ANQGSEA.

The chain recombines TRBV7-8 with TRBJ2-1, with 9 bases lining up with TRBD2. With 3 bases clipped from V and 8 bases from J, the junction kept 11 bases outside the gene matches. The CDR3 length is 16 residues. Germline V CDR1 and CDR2: SGHVS, FQNEAQ. CDR3 sequence (DNA): TGTGCCAGCAGCTTCACCTTAGCGGGAGATAGTCATGAGCAGTTCTTC. Encoded protein: CASSFTLAGDSHEQFF.

This clonotype has ten or more counts. This chain connects TRBV6-5 to TRBJ1-2, with D possibly TRBD1 on 6 matching bases. The CDR3 consists of 12 residues. Per germline, CDR1 MNHEY and CDR2 SVGAGI. With 5 bases removed from V and 5 bases from J, the gap between germline ends came to 9 bases. In DNA form, the CDR3 reads TGTGCCAGCAGTCAAACAGGGTATGGCTACACCTTC. It is translated as CASSQTGYGYTF.

This rearrangement joins TRBV14 to TRBJ1-4; unclear D gene. Germline loops: CDR1 SGHDN, CDR2 FVKESK. V lost 4 bases to trimming and J lost 0 bases, with 12 bases between them. This CDR3 comprises 16 residues. CDR3 protein: CASSPDVRATNEKLFF. Written as DNA, the CDR3 is TGTGCCAGCAGCCCCGACGTACGTGCAACTAATGAAAAACTGTTTTTT.

The CDR3 coding sequence is TGCGCCAGCACCGAGTGGGGAGGGGGAACAGATACGCAGTATTTT. Translating gives CASTEWGGGTDTQYF. J is TRBJ2-3 and V is TRBV10-2, with a tentative D call TRBD2 (7 bases). Germline CDR1 and CDR2: WSHSY and SAAADI. This CDR3 has 15 amino acids. V was cut by 7 bases and J by 3 bases, with 17 bases left in between.

The V and J genes are TRBV15 and TRBJ1-2; D is ambiguous. The V end was cut by 0 bases, the J end by 4 bases, with 12 bases between. CDR3 size: 15 residues. Germline values: CDR1 LNHNV, CDR2 YYDKDF (reference sequence). CDR3 in DNA: TGTGCCACCAGCAGAGAGCCGACGAGCGGCTATGGCTACACCTTC. Encoded protein: CATSREPTSGYGYTF.

The chain couples TRBV20-1 to TRBJ1-2; D might be TRBD1 (5 bases). Germline V gene sequence: CDR1 DFQATT, CDR2 SNEGSKA (reference sequence). V lost 3 bases and J 7 bases, leaving 27 bases between the germline ends. CDR3 length equals 17 residues. The CDR3 spells CSARRRWQGTSGSGYTF. The CDR3 bases are TGCAGTGCTAGGAGACGCTGGCAGGGTACCTCCGGGAGTGGCTACACCTTC.

V and J are TRBV6-2 or TRBV6-3 and TRBJ1-2, with 8 nucleotides matching TRBD1. V shed 6 bases, J shed 3 bases, and the junction held 3 bases outside the gene matches. Germline V lookup: CDR1 MNHEY, CDR2 SVGEGT. This CDR3 is 13 amino acids long. CDR3 coding DNA: TGTGCCAGCAGACGGACAGGGCACTATGGCTACACCTTC. It codes for CASRRTGHYGYTF.

This clonotype appeared a few times. The V call is TRBV12-3 or TRBV12-4, the J call TRBJ1-4, with 9 bases identical to TRBD1. The CDR3 extends over 14 amino acids. Trimming cost V 5 bases and J 6 bases; bases outside gene matches: 4. CDR3 DNA sequence: TGTGCCAGCAGTAAACAGGGGGCGGATGAAAAACTGTTTTTT. Protein sequence: CASSKQGADEKLFF.

V is TRBV12-3 or TRBV12-4 and J is TRBJ2-7, with a possible D match to TRBD2 (6 bases). V was shortened by 6 bases and J by 6 bases, with 15 bases between the two germline ends. CDR3 size: 13 residues. CDR3 sequence: CASSQGLFGEQYF. Here the CDR3 DNA reads TGTGCCAGCAGCCAGGGACTGTTCGGCGAGCAGTACTTC.

This clonotype was found a few times. The chain employs TRBV7-9 and TRBJ2-2, with D possibly TRBD1 on 6 matching bases. The V and J ends lost 2 bases and 5 bases respectively, with 21 bases between them. Germline lookup yields CDR1 SEHNR and CDR2 FQNEAQ (reference sequence). The CDR3 covers 18 residues. The chain's CDR3 is CASSLLRPGATGTGELFF. In DNA form, the CDR3 reads TGTGCCAGCAGCTTACTGAGGCCAGGGGCGACGGGTACCGGGGAGCTGTTTTTT.

This chain links TRBV20-1 with TRBJ2-7; the match to TRBD1 covers 10 bases. The junction had 17 bases not matched to a gene; V was cut back by 6 bases and J by 3 bases. Germline lookup yields CDR1 DFQATT and CDR2 SNEGSKA (reference sequence). The CDR3 length is 17 residues. CDR3 bases: TGCAGTGCCGCAAACCCTAAATACGGGACAGGGGACTACGAGCAGTACTTC. Protein sequence: CSAANPKYGTGDYEQYF.

V usage is TRBV20-1 and J usage is TRBJ1-3, with D possibly matching TRBD1 (5 bases). The CDR3 spans 16 residues. Looked up from germline, CDR1 is DFQATT and CDR2 is SNEGSKA (reference sequence). The V and J ends lost 1 base and 8 bases respectively, with 21 bases between them. CDR3 residues: CSARAQVRGIGDTIYF. In DNA, the CDR3 is TGCAGTGCTAGAGCTCAGGTTCGGGGGATAGGGGACACCATATATTTT.